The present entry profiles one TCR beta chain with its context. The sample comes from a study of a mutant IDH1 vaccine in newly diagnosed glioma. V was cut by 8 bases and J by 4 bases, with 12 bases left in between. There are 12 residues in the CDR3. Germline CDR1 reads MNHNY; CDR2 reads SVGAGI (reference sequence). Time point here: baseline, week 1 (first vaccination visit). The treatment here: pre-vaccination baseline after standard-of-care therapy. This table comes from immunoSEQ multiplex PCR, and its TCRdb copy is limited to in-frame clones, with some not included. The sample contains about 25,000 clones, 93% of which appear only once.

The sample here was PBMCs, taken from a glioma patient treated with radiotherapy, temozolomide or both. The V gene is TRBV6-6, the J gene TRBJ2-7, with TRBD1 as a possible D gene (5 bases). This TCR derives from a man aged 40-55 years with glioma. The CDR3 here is CASGASRYEQYF. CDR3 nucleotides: TGTGCCAGCGGGGCTAGTCGGTACGAGCAGTACTTC.